Given below is one T cell receptor (beta chain) in context. The assay was immunoSEQ multiplex PCR, and TCRdb's table has in-frame clones only and misses some. The sample includes 55,000 to 70,000 clones, approximately 92% of them seen just once. This record comes from a study of T cell changes during pregnancy in multiple sclerosis. Sequencing was performed on CD4+ T cells from peripheral blood mononuclear cells, taken before pregnancy. The receptor comes from a female donor with multiple sclerosis, enrolled in a pregnancy study.

CDR3 DNA: TGTGCCAGCTCACCGTTGGCGGACTATGGCTACACCTTC. Its translation: CASSPLADYGYTF. The chain recombines TRBV18 with TRBJ1-2, with D unclear. The CDR3 extends over 13 amino acids. Germline V gives CDR1 KGHSH, CDR2 LQKENI. V gave up 3 bases and J gave up 3 bases, with 8 bases separating them.